This T cell receptor beta chain was found in a study of CD8 T cells in Susac syndrome. Overall study results and limits: By the study's own acknowledgment, its TCR sequencing and HLA analysis included relatively few individuals.

The patients who served as multiple sclerosis controls were treatment-naive and had stable or active relapsing-remitting disease that fulfilled the revised McDonald criteria. It was negative isolation that provided the CD8+ and CD4+ T cells, whereas TEMRA cells were enriched by FACS. Remarks on this clonotype: Its antigen is unknown.

V lost 2 bases to trimming and J lost 5 bases, with 8 bases between them. Looked up from germline, CDR1 is SGDLS and CDR2 is YYNGEE. The CDR3 covers 13 residues. The authors reverse transcribed 0.5 to 1 ug RNA with random hexamers. One entry per CDR3 protein results from TCRdb running MiXCR on the immunoSEQ multiplex PCR reads. The sample carries around 130,000 distinct CDR3 sequences, under 95% recorded once. The receptor's source is a human donor with multiple sclerosis. Sample: CD8+ T cells from PBMCs. This sequence joins TRBV9 and TRBJ2-1; no clear D. CDR3 protein: CASSVMLNNEQFF. CDR3 in DNA: TGTGCCAGCAGCGTGATGTTAAACAATGAGCAGTTCTTC.